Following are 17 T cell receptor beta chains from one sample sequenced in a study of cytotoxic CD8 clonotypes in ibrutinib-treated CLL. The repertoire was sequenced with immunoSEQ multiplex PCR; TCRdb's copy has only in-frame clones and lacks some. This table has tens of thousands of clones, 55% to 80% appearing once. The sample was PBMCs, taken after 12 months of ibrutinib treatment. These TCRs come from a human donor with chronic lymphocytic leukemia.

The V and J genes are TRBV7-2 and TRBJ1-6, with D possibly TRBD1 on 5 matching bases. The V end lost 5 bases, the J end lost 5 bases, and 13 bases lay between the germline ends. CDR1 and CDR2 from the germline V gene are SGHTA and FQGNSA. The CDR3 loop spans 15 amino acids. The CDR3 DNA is TGTGCCAGCAGCCTCCTGGGGGGTCATAATTCACCCCTCCACTTT. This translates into CASSLLGGHNSPLHF.

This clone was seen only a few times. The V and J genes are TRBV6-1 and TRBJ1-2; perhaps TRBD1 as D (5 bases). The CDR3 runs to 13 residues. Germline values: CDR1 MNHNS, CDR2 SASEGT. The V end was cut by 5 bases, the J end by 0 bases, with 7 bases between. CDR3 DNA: TGTGCCAGCAGTCCGACAGCTAACTATGGCTACACCTTC. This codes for CASSPTANYGYTF.

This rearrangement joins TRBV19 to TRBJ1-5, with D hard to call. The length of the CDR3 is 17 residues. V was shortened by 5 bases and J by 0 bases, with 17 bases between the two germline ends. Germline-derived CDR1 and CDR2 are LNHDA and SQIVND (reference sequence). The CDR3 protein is CASSPPTVDYSNQPQHF. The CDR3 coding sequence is TGTGCCAGTAGTCCCCCCACAGTGGACTATAGCAATCAGCCCCAGCATTTT. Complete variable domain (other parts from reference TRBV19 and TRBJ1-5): DGGITQSPKYLFRKEGQNVTLSCEQNLNHDAMYWYRQDPGQGLRLIYYSQIVNDFQKGDIAEGYSVSREKKESFPLTVTSAQKNPTAFYLCASSPPTVDYSNQPQHFGDGTRLSIL.

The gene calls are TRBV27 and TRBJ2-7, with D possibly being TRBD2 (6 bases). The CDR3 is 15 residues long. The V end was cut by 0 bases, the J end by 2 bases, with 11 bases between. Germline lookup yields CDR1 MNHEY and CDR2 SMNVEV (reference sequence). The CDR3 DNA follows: TGTGCCAGCAGTTTATCGGGGACTCGTCCCTACGAGCAGTACTTC. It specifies CASSLSGTRPYEQYF.

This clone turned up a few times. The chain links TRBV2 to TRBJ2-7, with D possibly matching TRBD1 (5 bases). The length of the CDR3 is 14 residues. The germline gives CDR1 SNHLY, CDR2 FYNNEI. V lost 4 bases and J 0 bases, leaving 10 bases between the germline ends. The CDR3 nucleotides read TGTGCCAGCAGTGTAACAGGTAGCTCCTACGAGCAGTACTTC. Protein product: CASSVTGSSYEQYF. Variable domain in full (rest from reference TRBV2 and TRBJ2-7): EPEVTQTPSHQVTQMGQEVILRCVPISNHLYFYWYRQILGQKVEFLVSFYNNEISEKSEIFDDQFSVERPDGSNFTLKIRSTKLEDSAMYFCASSVTGSSYEQYFGPGTRLTVT.

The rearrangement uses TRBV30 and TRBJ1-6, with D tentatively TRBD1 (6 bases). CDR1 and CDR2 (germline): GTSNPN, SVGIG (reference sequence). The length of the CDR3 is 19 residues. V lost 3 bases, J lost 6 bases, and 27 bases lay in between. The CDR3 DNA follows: TGTGCCTGGAGATCCATTGGATTTTACAGGCAGGGGTTTAATTCACCCCTCCACTTT. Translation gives CAWRSIGFYRQGFNSPLHF. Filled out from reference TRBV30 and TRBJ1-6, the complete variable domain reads SQTIHQWPATLVQPVGSPLSLECTVEGTSNPNLYWYRQAAGRGLQLLFYSVGIGQISSEVPQNLSASRPQDRQFILSSKKLLLSDSGFYLCAWRSIGFYRQGFNSPLHFGNGTRLTVT.

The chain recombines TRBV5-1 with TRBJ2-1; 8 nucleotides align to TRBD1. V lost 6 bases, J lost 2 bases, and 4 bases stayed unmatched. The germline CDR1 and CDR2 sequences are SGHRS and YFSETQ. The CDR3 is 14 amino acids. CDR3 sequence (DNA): TGCGCCAGCATGCCGGGACAGGCCTACAATGAGCAGTTCTTC. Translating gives CASMPGQAYNEQFF.

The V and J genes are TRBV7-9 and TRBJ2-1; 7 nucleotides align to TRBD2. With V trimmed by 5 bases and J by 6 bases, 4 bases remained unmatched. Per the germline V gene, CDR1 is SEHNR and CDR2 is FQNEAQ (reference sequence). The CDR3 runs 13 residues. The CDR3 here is CASSASGINEQFF. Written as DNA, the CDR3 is TGTGCCAGCAGCGCTAGCGGAATCAATGAGCAGTTCTTC.

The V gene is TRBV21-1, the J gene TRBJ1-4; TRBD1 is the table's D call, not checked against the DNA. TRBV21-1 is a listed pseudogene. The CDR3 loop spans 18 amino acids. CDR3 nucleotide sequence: TGTGCCAGCAGCAAAGGAGACAGGGGGGGAACAACTAATGAAAAACTGTTTTTT. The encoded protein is CASSKGDRGGTTNEKLFF.

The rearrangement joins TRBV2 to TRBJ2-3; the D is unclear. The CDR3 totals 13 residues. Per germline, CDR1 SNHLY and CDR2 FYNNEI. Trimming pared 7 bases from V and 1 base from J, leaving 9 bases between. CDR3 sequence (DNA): TGTGCCAGCACCGAGTGGGGCACAGATACGCAGTATTTT. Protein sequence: CASTEWGTDTQYF.

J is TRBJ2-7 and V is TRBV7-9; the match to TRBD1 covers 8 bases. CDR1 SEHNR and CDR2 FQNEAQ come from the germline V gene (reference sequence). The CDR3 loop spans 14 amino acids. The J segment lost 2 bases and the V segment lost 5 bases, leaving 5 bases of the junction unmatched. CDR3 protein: CASSPPGGTYEQYF. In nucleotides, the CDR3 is TGTGCCAGCAGCCCCCCAGGGGGCACCTACGAGCAGTACTTC.

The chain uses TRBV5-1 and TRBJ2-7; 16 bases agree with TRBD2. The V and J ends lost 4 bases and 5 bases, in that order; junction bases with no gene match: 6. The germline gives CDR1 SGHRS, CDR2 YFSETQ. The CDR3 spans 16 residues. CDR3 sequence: CASSAGTSGGADEQYF. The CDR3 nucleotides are TGCGCCAGCAGCGCAGGGACTAGCGGGGGGGCCGACGAGCAGTACTTC.

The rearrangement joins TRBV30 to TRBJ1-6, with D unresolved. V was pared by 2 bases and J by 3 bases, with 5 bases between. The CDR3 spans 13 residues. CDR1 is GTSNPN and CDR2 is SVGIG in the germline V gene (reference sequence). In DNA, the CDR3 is TGTGCCTGGAGTTATCGCTATAATTCACCCCTCCACTTT. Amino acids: CAWSYRYNSPLHF.

In DNA form, the CDR3 reads TGTGCCAGCAGCGTTATGTCCCAAGGGGCCAACGTCCTGACTTTC. Its protein is CASSVMSQGANVLTF. The chain links TRBV9 to TRBJ2-6; D is uncertain. In germline, CDR1 is SGDLS, CDR2 YYNGEE. The CDR3 is 15 residues long. V was trimmed by 2 bases and J by 4 bases, leaving 10 bases between them.

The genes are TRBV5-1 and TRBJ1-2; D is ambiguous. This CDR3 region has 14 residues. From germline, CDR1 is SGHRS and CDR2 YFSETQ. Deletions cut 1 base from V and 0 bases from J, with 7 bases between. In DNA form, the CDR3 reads TGCGCCAGCAGCTTGACACAACCTAACTATGGCTACACCTTC. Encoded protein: CASSLTQPNYGYTF.

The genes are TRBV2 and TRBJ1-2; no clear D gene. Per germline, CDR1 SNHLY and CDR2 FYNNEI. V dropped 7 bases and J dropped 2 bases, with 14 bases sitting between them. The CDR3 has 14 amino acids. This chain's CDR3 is CASTPGGRNYGYTF. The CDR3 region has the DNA TGTGCCAGCACCCCGGGAGGCCGCAACTATGGCTACACCTTC.

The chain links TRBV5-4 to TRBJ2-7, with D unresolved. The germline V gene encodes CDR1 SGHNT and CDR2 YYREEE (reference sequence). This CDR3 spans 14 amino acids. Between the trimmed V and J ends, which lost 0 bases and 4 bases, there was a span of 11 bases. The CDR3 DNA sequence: TGTGCCAGCAGCTTGGTTCACGGCGGTTACGAGCAGTACTTC. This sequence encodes CASSLVHGGYEQYF. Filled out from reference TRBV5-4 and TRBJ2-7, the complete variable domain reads ETGVTQSPTHLIKTRGQQVTLRCSSQSGHNTVSWYQQALGQGPQFIFQYYREEENGRGNFPPRFSGLQFPNYSSELNVNALELDDSALYLCASSLVHGGYEQYFGPGTRLTVT.